This TCR beta chain was sequenced during a study of shared clonotypes between healthy human individuals. Deletions cut 3 bases from V and 2 bases from J, with 14 bases between. This CDR3 contains 16 residues. Germline lookup yields CDR1 MDHEN and CDR2 SYDVKM. This clone was seen only a few times. The run depth of the assay was deep. An approximately 200 ng quantity of DNA, 25,000 to 30,000 T cell genomes, went into the sorted-subset replicate PCRs. Profiled with immunoSEQ multiplex PCR; TCRdb holds only in-frame clones, not every one. The table has under 650,000 clones, almost 97% seen once. The receptor was derived from a woman aged 25 to 39 in good health. What was sequenced was naive CD4+ T cells sorted from blood. Described subset: CD45RA+ positively selected. The chain carries TRBV28 and TRBJ1-5, with D perhaps matching TRBD1 (6 bases). The CDR3 sequence: CASSLARQAGNQPQHF. As DNA, the CDR3 is TGTGCCAGCAGTTTGGCTCGACAGGCTGGCAATCAGCCCCAGCATTTT. The variable domain in full, with the rest retrieved from reference TRBV28 and TRBJ1-5, is DVKVTQSSRYLVKRTGEKVFLECVQDMDHENMFWYRQDPGLGLRLIYFSYDVKMKEKGDIPEGYSVSREKKERFSLILESASTNQTSMYLCASSLARQAGNQPQHFGDGTRLSIL.